The next 28 T cell receptor beta chains were all read from a single sample in a study of regulatory T cells in long-lasting Graves disease. Researchers made TCR beta libraries by using iRepertoire HTBI primers and running Arm-PCR on CDR3 regions. From the multiplex PCR reads, TCRdb called clonotypes with MiXCR, one entry per CDR3 protein. This table holds approximately 500,000 distinct CDR3 sequences, 20% to 25% found once. Time point reported: persistent/refractory GD, antithyroid drugs over 5 years with positive TRAb. With RNA extracted from PBMCs as input, the TCR library was made. The starting material was peripheral blood mononuclear cells (PBMCs), obtained when the disease was refractory, from a patient treated with antithyroid drugs. All receptors come from a female donor with Graves disease.

This clonotype was recorded many times. The chain combines TRBV7-9 with TRBJ2-7; maybe TRBD2 (5 bases). The CDR3 runs 14 residues. Germline V lookup: CDR1 SEHNR, CDR2 FQNEAQ (reference sequence). With 10 bases removed from V and 5 bases from J, the gap between germline ends came to 21 bases. CDR3 sequence reads: CATSPGPGSHEQYF. The DNA of the CDR3 is TGTGCCACCTCCCCTGGGCCGGGGTCCCACGAGCAGTACTTC.

This clonotype was seen a few times. V usage is TRBV28 and J usage is TRBJ2-2; D might be TRBD1 or TRBD2, each matching 5 bases. Germline CDR1 reads MDHEN; CDR2 reads SYDVKM. This CDR3 is built from 17 residues. V lost 6 bases and J 2 bases, leaving 19 bases between the germline ends. This CDR3 reads CASRGDLRWRNTGELFF. The CDR3 coding sequence is TGTGCCAGCAGGGGGGATCTCAGATGGCGAAACACCGGGGAGCTGTTTTTT.

The rearrangement joins TRBV5-1 to TRBJ1-1, with no clear D. The germline V gene has CDR1 SGHRS and CDR2 YFSETQ. The CDR3 totals 14 residues. The V gene lost 0 bases and the J gene lost 3 bases, with 9 bases spanning the gap. The CDR3 DNA reads as TGCGCCAGCAGCTTGGCCTTTGGGGACACTGAAGCTTTCTTT. Encoded protein: CASSLAFGDTEAFF.

To note about this clonotype: Since a much larger clone is just one base distant, this may be a read error. The chain employs TRBV2 and TRBJ2-7; D unclear. CDR3 size: 14 residues. Germline assignment: CDR1 SNHLY and CDR2 FYNNEI. The CDR3 DNA reads as TGTGCCGGCAGACGTGGCATGAGTTCCTACGAGCAGTACTTC. Protein sequence: CAGRRGMSSYEQYF. Full variable domain (rest looked up from reference TRBV2 and TRBJ2-7): EPEVTQTPSHQVTQMGQEVILRCVPISNHLYFYWYRQILGQKVEFLVSFYNNEISEKSEIFDDQFSVERPDGSNFTLKIRSTKLEDSAMYFCAGRRGMSSYEQYFGPGTRLTVT.

This clonotype has at least ten counts. This sequence joins TRBV10-3 and TRBJ2-2; 8 bases agree with TRBD1. CDR3 length equals 14 residues. V trimming: 6 bases; J trimming: 8 bases; junction bases outside the gene matches: 8. The germline V gene encodes CDR1 ENHRY and CDR2 SYGVKD. CDR3 in amino acids: CAISDRGNLGELFF. The CDR3 coding sequence is TGTGCCATCAGCGACAGGGGCAACCTTGGGGAGCTGTTTTTT.

V is TRBV20-1 and J is TRBJ2-5, with D possibly called TRBD1 or TRBD2 (5 bases each). Trimming removed 3 bases at V and 5 bases at J, with 19 bases between. This CDR3 has 15 residues. CDR1 and CDR2 (germline): DFQATT, SNEGSKA (reference sequence). CDR3 in amino acids: CSASGDEWGWETQYF. The CDR3 DNA reads TGCAGTGCTAGTGGCGATGAGTGGGGGTGGGAGACCCAGTACTTC.

J is TRBJ2-5 and V is TRBV7-6; tentatively, D is TRBD2 (6 bases). The ends were cut back, 7 bases at V and 4 bases at J, with 22 bases in the middle. CDR3 length: 16 amino acids. Per germline, CDR1 SGHVS and CDR2 FNYEAQ. CDR3 in DNA: TGTGCCAGCACTATCCCCCGGGCGGACGGGGGAGAGACCCAGTACTTC. Encoded protein: CASTIPRADGGETQYF.

This clonotype was counted many times. This chain joins TRBV3-1 and TRBJ2-5; D is uncertain. V lost 5 bases and J lost 3, with 10 bases in between. The germline V gene has CDR1 LGHDT and CDR2 YNNKEL (reference sequence). The CDR3 spans 13 residues. The CDR3 DNA sequence: TGTGCCAGCAGCAGTGGGATGGAAGAGACCCAGTACTTC. This codes for CASSSGMEETQYF.

The chain joins TRBV29-1 to TRBJ2-3, with 8 bases identical to TRBD2. CDR3 size: 14 residues. V was pared by 6 bases and J by 0 bases, with 5 bases of the junction left unmatched. Looked up from germline, CDR1 is SQVTM and CDR2 is ANQGSEA. The CDR3: CSVLAGHSTDTQYF. CDR3 DNA sequence: TGCAGCGTCTTAGCGGGGCATAGCACAGATACGCAGTATTTT.

This clonotype has a handful of counts. V and J are TRBV6-1 and TRBJ1-1; possibly TRBD1 for D (5 bases). The CDR3 is made up of 15 amino acids. V lost 3 bases and J 4 bases, leaving 15 bases between the germline ends. Per the germline V gene, CDR1 is MNHNS and CDR2 is SASEGT. DNA for the CDR3: TGTGCCAGCAGTGATCCTCCCCCGGGGGGCACTGAAGCTTTCTTT. Its protein is CASSDPPPGGTEAFF.

This clonotype was seen at least ten times. The chain uses TRBV7-8 and TRBJ2-7; no firm D call. Germline CDR1 and CDR2: SGHVS and FQNEAQ. Deletions cut 1 base from V and 5 bases from J, with 12 bases between. The CDR3 has 14 amino acids. The CDR3 coding sequence is TGTGCCAGCAGCTTAGAGTGGGCTAACGACGAGCAGTACTTC. Encoded protein: CASSLEWANDEQYF.

This clonotype has only a few counts. The chain is built from TRBV3-1 and TRBJ2-2; D gene unclear. Germline CDR1 LGHDT, CDR2 YNNKEL (reference sequence). V was clipped by 0 bases and J by 7 bases, with 0 bases between them. The length of the CDR3 is 11 residues. The CDR3 region is CASSQDGELFF. Written as DNA, the CDR3 is TGTGCCAGCAGCCAAGACGGGGAGCTGTTTTTT.

In its sample, this clonotype was seen a few times. This sequence joins TRBV7-6 and TRBJ1-3; no reliable D call. The V end lost 5 bases, the J end lost 0 bases, and 11 bases lay between the germline ends. The CDR3 is 15 amino acids. From germline, CDR1 is SGHVS and CDR2 FNYEAQ. CDR3 coding DNA: TGTGCCAGCAGCGCCGATCGGGGCTCTGGAAACACCATATATTTT. It is translated as CASSADRGSGNTIYF.

The sample holds many counts of this clonotype. The V call is TRBV7-8, the J call TRBJ2-7; weak D call: TRBD2 (6 bases). V was clipped by 5 bases and J by 4 bases, with 24 bases between them. This CDR3 has 17 amino acids. Germline CDR1 and CDR2: SGHVS and FQNEAQ. For the CDR3, the DNA is TGTGCCAGCAGCCGAAAACTGACGGGAGCTGGTTCGTACGAGCAGTACTTC. Encoded protein: CASSRKLTGAGSYEQYF.

Many counts were recorded for this clonotype. This chain links TRBV28 with TRBJ1-1; no definite D call. This CDR3 spans 15 amino acids. Germline CDR1 MDHEN, CDR2 SYDVKM. V was shortened by 5 bases and J by 3 bases, with 16 bases between the two germline ends. The CDR3 region is CASSTLTGGDTEAFF. CDR3 nucleotides: TGTGCCAGCAGTACCCTCACGGGTGGGGACACTGAAGCTTTCTTT.

This clonotype showed up just once. J is TRBJ2-5 and V is TRBV29-1; D gene unclear. The CDR3 runs to 12 residues. Trimming stripped 2 bases from V and 3 bases from J, with 7 bases between. The V gene's germline CDR1 is SQVTM and CDR2 ANQGSEA. CDR3 sequence reads: CSVEYGEETQYF. For the CDR3, the DNA is TGCAGCGTTGAATACGGTGAAGAGACCCAGTACTTC.

CDR3 region: CAISESMWGAGNIQYF. The DNA of the CDR3 is TGTGCCATCAGTGAGTCGATGTGGGGGGCCGGAAACATTCAGTACTTC. The V gene is TRBV10-3, the J gene TRBJ2-4, with D perhaps being TRBD1 or TRBD2 (6 bases each). Trimming removed 0 bases at V and 6 bases at J, with 15 bases between. Germline CDR1 and CDR2: ENHRY and SYGVKD. The CDR3 is 16 residues long.

This clonotype showed up just a few times. The chain joins TRBV29-1 to TRBJ2-7; D unresolved. V was pared by 0 bases and J by 7 bases, with 10 bases between. The CDR3 is 12 residues long. CDR1 SQVTM and CDR2 ANQGSEA come from the germline V gene. CDR3 protein: CSVEDRAWEQYF. The CDR3 nucleotides are TGCAGCGTTGAAGATCGAGCGTGGGAGCAGTACTTC.

This clonotype has only a few counts. The chain links TRBV12-3 or TRBV12-4 to TRBJ1-3; D gene ambiguous. V lost 7 bases and J 1 base, leaving 11 bases between the germline ends. CDR3 size: 14 residues. The CDR3, as DNA: TGTGCCAGCACCACCCCTAAATCTGGAAACACCATATATTTT. This codes for CASTTPKSGNTIYF.

This clonotype was recorded a few times. V usage is TRBV29-1 and J usage is TRBJ2-5; unclear D gene. Per the germline V gene, CDR1 is SQVTM and CDR2 is ANQGSEA. CDR3 length: 13 residues. V lost 4 bases, J lost 5 bases, and 14 bases lay in between. CDR3 DNA: TGCAGCGTTGGTAACTCTTTGGTCGAGACCCAGTACTTC. As protein: CSVGNSLVETQYF.

The chain couples TRBV12-3 or TRBV12-4 to TRBJ2-2; TRBD2 aligns across 9 bases. This CDR3 is 15 amino acids long. The J segment lost 7 bases and the V segment lost 3 bases, leaving 6 bases of the junction unmatched. CDR3 sequence: CASSFSGSGHGELFF. The CDR3 DNA reads TGTGCCAGCAGTTTTAGCGGGAGCGGTCACGGGGAGCTGTTTTTT.

This clonotype was seen more than once but under ten times. The chain recombines TRBV13 with TRBJ1-1; tentative D call: TRBD1 (5 bases). The V end lost 4 bases, the J end lost 10 bases, and 25 bases lay between the germline ends. Germline V gene data show CDR1 as PRHDT and CDR2 as FYEKMQ (reference sequence). There are 16 residues in the CDR3. The CDR3 DNA sequence: TGTGCCAGCAGCTCTCCCTTGGACACTTTAAAGGATAGAGCTTTCTTT. It encodes CASSSPLDTLKDRAFF.

The chain combines TRBV13 with TRBJ2-1; no reliable D call. Germline CDR1 PRHDT, CDR2 FYEKMQ (reference sequence). The CDR3 runs 13 residues. Trimming shortened V by 6 bases and J by 6 bases, and 12 bases separated the two germline ends. CDR3 sequence (DNA): TGTGCCAGCAGACCGCCGGGCCCCAATGAGCAGTTCTTC. It is translated as CASRPPGPNEQFF. The full variable domain, completed using reference TRBV13 and TRBJ2-1, is AAGVIQSPRHLIKEKRETATLKCYPIPRHDTVYWYQQGPGQDPQFLISFYEKMQSDKGSIPDRFSAQQFSDYHSELNMSSLELGDSALYFCASRPPGPNEQFFGPGTRLTVL.

The chain uses TRBV11-2 and TRBJ2-3; D possibly corresponds to TRBD1 (5 bases). V was pared by 1 base and J by 5 bases, with 10 bases between. The CDR3 is 14 amino acids. The germline V gene has CDR1 SGHAT and CDR2 FQNNGV. CDR3 sequence: CASSLGQRRDTQYF. Written as DNA, the CDR3 is TGTGCCAGCAGCTTAGGACAGAGACGAGATACGCAGTATTTT.

This clonotype was seen more than once but under ten times. This chain joins TRBV20-1 and TRBJ2-7; TRBD1 matches 9 bases. The CDR3 contains 14 residues. Germline V CDR1 and CDR2: DFQATT, SNEGSKA (reference sequence). J gave up 9 bases and V 3 bases, and 12 bases lay outside the gene matches. Here the CDR3 reads CSARSPGQGEGQYF. In DNA, the CDR3 is TGCAGTGCTAGGAGCCCGGGACAGGGAGAGGGGCAGTACTTC.

This rearrangement joins TRBV28 to TRBJ2-6, with 8 positions matching TRBD1. The length of the CDR3 is 18 residues. V trimming: 1 base; J trimming: 0 bases; junction bases outside the gene matches: 5. CDR1 and CDR2 (germline): MDHEN, SYDVKM. Written as DNA, the CDR3 is TGTGCCAGCAGTTTATTCGGGACAGGTCTCTCTGGGGCCAACGTCCTGACTTTC. Encoded protein: CASSLFGTGLSGANVLTF.

V is TRBV2 and J is TRBJ2-3, with 9 bases that match TRBD1. This CDR3 has 14 residues. V was pared by 7 bases and J by 4 bases, with 6 bases of the junction left unmatched. Germline assignment: CDR1 SNHLY and CDR2 FYNNEI. The CDR3 DNA follows: TGTGCCAGCAAAGACAGGGGGGGGCCAGATACGCAGTATTTT. Its protein product is CASKDRGGPDTQYF.

The chain carries TRBV7-3 and TRBJ2-7; TRBD2 matches 12 bases. The CDR3 sequence is 14 residues long. Germline assignment: CDR1 SGHTA and CDR2 FQGTGA. J was trimmed by 6 bases and V by 5 bases; bases with no gene match: 5. CDR3 DNA sequence: TGTGCCAGCAGCCCTAGCGGGAGGGCCTCCGAGCAGTACTTC. Translating gives CASSPSGRASEQYF. The whole variable domain, filled in from reference TRBV7-3 and TRBJ2-7, reads GAGVSQTPSNKVTEKGKYVELRCDPISGHTALYWYRQSLGQGPEFLIYFQGTGAADDSGLPNDRFFAVRPEGSVSTLKIQRTERGDSAVYLCASSPSGRASEQYFGPGTRLTVT.